The clone carrying this T cell receptor beta chain has more than one count but fewer than ten. The antigen is unknown. The data originate from a study of blood T cells in healthy people across ages. Study-wide findings and caveats: Per million T cells, the diversity of TCR beta decreased roughly linearly as age advanced.

PCR was performed a second time for 7 to 11 cycles using a sample-barcoded 5' primer and a J-beta primer mix. TCRdb used MiXCR to reprocess the 5' RACE reads, holding one entry per CDR3 protein. The table includes about 780,000 distinct CDR3 sequences, around 24% detected once. Germline CDR1 SQVTM, CDR2 ANQGSEA. The CDR3 runs 11 residues. V lost 5 bases to trimming and J lost 2 bases, with 6 bases between them. Healthy Caucasians from Russia aged about 6 to 90 served as donors. The data also belong to a second study, concerning T cells of mothers and their children.

This sequence joins TRBV29-1 and TRBJ1-1; no firm D call. The material sequenced was blood. The sequence was collected from a boy aged 10-17 years in good health. The CDR3 bases are TGCAGCGTTCGTGAAAACACTGAAGCTTTCTTT. Its translation is CSVRENTEAFF.